The source of this T cell receptor beta chain is a study of OX40 agonist ivuxolimab in advanced cancers. Whole-study context: At approximately 80% male, the cohort had a mean age of 60 years, ranging from about 23 to 79.

The CDR3 length is 15 residues. Germline V CDR1 and CDR2: MNHNS, SASEGT. Trimming cost V 6 bases and J 5 bases, with 16 bases left between them. Only in-frame clones appear in the TCRdb table, and some are missing; sequencing was by immunoSEQ multiplex PCR. The sample consists of 70,000 to 95,000 clones, approximately 83% of them appearing once. The rearrangement uses TRBV6-1 and TRBJ1-4; tentatively, D is TRBD1 (5 bases). The sequencing here drew on CD4+ or CD8+ T cells sorted from blood, taken in a trial of the OX40 agonist ivuxolimab. This sequence was found in an adult with an advanced solid tumor such as melanoma, head and neck, liver or kidney cancer. CDR3 nucleotide sequence: TGTGCCAGCAGACACATCTACAGGATGAATGAAAAACTGTTTTTT. Translation gives CASRHIYRMNEKLFF.